This record covers a single T cell receptor beta chain. Its matching antigen is unknown. There are 17 residues in the CDR3. Trimming cost V 6 bases and J 0 bases; bases outside gene matches: 8. Germline values: CDR1 SGHAT, CDR2 FQNNGV. Generated by immunoSEQ multiplex PCR, the TCRdb table keeps only in-frame clones and is missing some. The sample holds around 66,000 clones, more than 80% seen once. This entry is derived from a study of OX40 agonist ivuxolimab in advanced cancers. Study-wide context: Ivuxolimab, an antibody that agonizes OX40 (CD134), was administered to the patients.

Overall study findings and caveats: Expanded peripheral T-cell antigen specificity went undetermined.

This material consisted of CD4+ or CD8+ T cells sorted from blood, taken in a trial of the OX40 agonist ivuxolimab. The receptor comes from an adult with an advanced solid tumor such as melanoma, head and neck, liver or kidney cancer. This chain uses TRBV11-2 with TRBJ2-3, with 11 bases aligning to TRBD2. The DNA of the CDR3 is TGTGCCAGCAGGAGACTAGCGGGGCAATCTAGCACAGATACGCAGTATTTT. Translating it yields CASRRLAGQSSTDTQYF.